This paragraph covers one T cell receptor beta chain sequence. The sample belongs to a study of blood T cell repertoires in COVID-19. Study information: The study drew acute and convalescent COVID-19 samples from the United States, Italy and Spain. From T cells, B-cell-depleted T cells, or PBMCs came the material, which was cDNA or gDNA.

The authors' processing: Amplification of reference gene primers provided the estimated nucleated cell counts. Method: immunoSEQ multiplex PCR; TCRdb's copy keeps in-frame clones and lacks some. The V and J calls and clone size come from that table; D and trimming were worked out from the DNA. In the table there are around 150,000 clones, around 89% of which are singletons. Germline V gene lookup returns CDR1 MNHEY and CDR2 SVGAGI. There are 14 residues in the CDR3. The V end was cut by 2 bases, the J end by 0 bases, with 7 bases between. Patients from Seattle were sampled longitudinally, starting during active infection.

The sequence derives from a human donor with COVID-19, enrolled during active disease. The donor label of this sample is uncertain. The rearrangement uses TRBV6-5 and TRBJ1-1; D is unresolved. Sequenced material: peripheral blood. As DNA, the CDR3 is TGTGCCAGCAGTTACGACGGGTTGAACACTGAAGCTTTCTTT. Translating it yields CASSYDGLNTEAFF.